The 29 T cell receptor beta chains given below trace back to one sample, sequenced in a study of T cells in localized non-small cell lung cancer. Clones were sequenced by immunoSEQ multiplex PCR, and TCRdb holds only the in-frame ones, with some missing. The table records tens of thousands of clones, about 88% of them present only once. The specimen comprised peripheral blood, sampled before any cancer treatment. Every receptor here comes from a woman aged 18 to 55 with stage III lung adenocarcinoma.

The table lists this clone with a count of one. The chain joins TRBV27 to TRBJ2-7; D is tentatively TRBD1 or TRBD2 (6 bases each). Trimming left V 8 bases short and J 5 bases short, with 10 bases between. Looked up from germline, CDR1 is MNHEY and CDR2 is SMNVEV (reference sequence). CDR3 size: 11 residues. CDR3 residues: CASSGGHEQYF. CDR3 DNA sequence: TGTGCCAGCTCCGGGGGCCACGAGCAGTACTTC.

The CDR3 is CASSSLGPTFYGYTF. The CDR3 DNA reads as TGTGCCAGCAGCTCATTAGGGCCCACCTTCTATGGCTACACCTTC. This rearrangement joins TRBV5-6 to TRBJ1-2; no reliable D call. Germline V gene lookup returns CDR1 SGHDT and CDR2 YYEEEE. V lost 3 bases and J lost 4, with 16 bases in between. The length of the CDR3 is 15 residues.

This sequence joins TRBV7-8 and TRBJ2-1; unclear D gene. Trimming left V 1 base short and J 13 bases short, with 14 bases between. There are 13 residues in the CDR3. Germline-derived CDR1 and CDR2 are SGHVS and FQNEAQ. In DNA form, the CDR3 reads TGTGCCAGCAGCTTAGGTACCCGGACCTCACAGTTCTTC. It specifies CASSLGTRTSQFF.

This clone has only a few counts. The chain combines TRBV27 with TRBJ1-1; D unresolved. V was shortened by 2 bases and J by 6 bases, with 10 bases between the two germline ends. The CDR3 sequence is 13 residues long. The germline V gene encodes CDR1 MNHEY and CDR2 SMNVEV (reference sequence). The chain's CDR3 is CASSLEGRAEAFF. In DNA, the CDR3 is TGTGCCAGCAGTTTAGAAGGTCGGGCTGAAGCTTTCTTT.

The chain recombines TRBV14 with TRBJ2-7, with no clear D. V lost 1 base, J lost 5 bases, and 3 bases lay in between. The CDR3 covers 11 residues. Germline V lookup: CDR1 SGHDN, CDR2 FVKESK. The DNA of the CDR3 is TGTGCCAGCAGCCAAGGTAACGAGCAGTACTTC. The encoded protein is CASSQGNEQYF.

The rearrangement links TRBV9 to TRBJ1-5; 7 nucleotides match TRBD1. Germline V gene data show CDR1 as SGDLS and CDR2 as YYNGEE. V dropped 4 bases and J dropped 5; count of bases not matched to a gene: 9. The CDR3 totals 15 residues. The CDR3, as DNA: TGTGCCAGCAGCTGGGGAACAGGGGATGATCAGCCCCAGCATTTT. Translation gives CASSWGTGDDQPQHF. Looking up the rest from reference TRBV9 and TRBJ1-5 gives the full variable domain: DSGVTQTPKHLITATGQRVTLRCSPRSGDLSVYWYQQSLDQGLQFLIQYYNGEERAKGNILERFSAQQFPDLHSELNLSSLELGDSALYFCASSWGTGDDQPQHFGDGTRLSIL.

The chain is built from TRBV25-1 and TRBJ1-2, with D unclear. Germline CDR1 is MGHDK and CDR2 is SYGVNS. With 2 bases removed from V and 4 bases from J, the gap between germline ends came to 5 bases. CDR3 length equals 12 residues. CDR3 nucleotides: TGTGCCAGCAGTGAAAGTCGCTATGGCTACACCTTC. Translation: CASSESRYGYTF.

The chain recombines TRBV19 with TRBJ1-1; D is perhaps TRBD1 (5 bases). Trimming pared 6 bases from V and 5 bases from J, leaving 13 bases between. This CDR3 has 13 residues. Germline loops: CDR1 LNHDA, CDR2 SQIVND (reference sequence). CDR3 protein: CASSLQEGTEAFF. The DNA of the CDR3 is TGTGCCAGTAGCCTCCAGGAGGGGACTGAAGCTTTCTTT.

This clone is termed medium-sized (0.01 to 0.1%). This chain uses TRBV30 with TRBJ1-1, with 8 positions matching TRBD1. The CDR3 length is 11 residues. The germline gives CDR1 GTSNPN, CDR2 SVGIG (reference sequence). V shed 7 bases, J shed 9 bases, and the junction held 7 bases outside the gene matches. The CDR3 DNA reads TGTGCCTCGGACAGGGACAACAAAGCTTTCTTT. It yields the protein CASDRDNKAFF. The full variable domain, completed using reference TRBV30 and TRBJ1-1, is SQTIHQWPATLVQPVGSPLSLECTVEGTSNPNLYWYRQAAGRGLQLLFYSVGIGQISSEVPQNLSASRPQDRQFILSSKKLLLSDSGFYLCASDRDNKAFFGQGTRLTVV.

The chain uses TRBV19 and TRBJ2-7; 11 bases match TRBD2. With 6 bases clipped from V and 3 bases from J, the junction kept 7 bases outside the gene matches. Germline V gene lookup returns CDR1 LNHDA and CDR2 SQIVND (reference sequence). The CDR3 contains 15 residues. The CDR3 bases are TGTGCCAGTAGACCGACTAGCGGGGTAGGCTACGAGCAGTACTTC. Translation gives CASRPTSGVGYEQYF.

The V gene is TRBV19, the J gene TRBJ1-2, with 8 bases matching TRBD1. Germline lookup yields CDR1 LNHDA and CDR2 SQIVND (reference sequence). The trim removed 5 bases at V and 8 bases at J, leaving 19 bases unmatched. CDR3 length equals 17 residues. CDR3 loop: CASSSAVGDRSQRGYTF. For the CDR3, the DNA is TGTGCCAGTAGTTCGGCGGTCGGGGACAGGTCCCAAAGAGGCTACACCTTC.

This clone was observed a single time. V and J are TRBV9 and TRBJ2-2, with 9 bases matching TRBD1. The junction had 12 bases not matched to a gene; V was cut back by 3 bases and J by 3 bases. This CDR3 region has 18 residues. Per the germline V gene, CDR1 is SGDLS and CDR2 is YYNGEE. CDR3 DNA sequence: TGTGCCAGCAGCGCCGAGATCGGGACAGGGCTTGACACCGGGGAGCTGTTTTTT. Encoded protein: CASSAEIGTGLDTGELFF.

The chain recombines TRBV4-2 with TRBJ2-2, with 9 bases matching TRBD1. Unmatched junction bases numbered 10, after V lost 4 bases and J lost 7 bases. CDR1 is LGHNA, CDR2 YNFKEQ, per germline. The CDR3 extends over 16 amino acids. The CDR3 coding sequence is TGTGCCAGCAGCCTCTCAAGGGGGGGACAGGGCGGGGAGCTGTTTTTT. Translated: CASSLSRGGQGGELFF.

The V and J genes are TRBV7-9 and TRBJ2-5, with D perhaps being TRBD1 or TRBD2 (6 bases each). The ends were cut back, 2 bases at V and 5 bases at J, with 12 bases in the middle. This CDR3 is built from 14 residues. CDR1 and CDR2 from the germline V gene are SEHNR and FQNEAQ (reference sequence). The CDR3 region is CASSLRGAAETQYF. The CDR3 DNA reads as TGTGCCAGCAGCTTAAGGGGGGCGGCGGAGACCCAGTACTTC.

The rearrangement uses TRBV6-1 and TRBJ2-7; weak D call: TRBD1 (6 bases). V lost 6 bases and J 5 bases, leaving 14 bases between the germline ends. Germline CDR1 and CDR2: MNHNS and SASEGT. The CDR3 covers 13 residues. The chain's CDR3 is CASSQQGQDEQYF. The CDR3 DNA sequence: TGTGCCAGCAGCCAACAGGGTCAAGACGAGCAGTACTTC.

The chain links TRBV27 to TRBJ1-2, with D maybe TRBD1 (5 bases). The CDR3 is made up of 13 amino acids. The germline V gene encodes CDR1 MNHEY and CDR2 SMNVEV (reference sequence). V gave up 10 bases and J gave up 1 base, with 13 bases separating them. The DNA of the CDR3 is TGTGCCACCGCTGTGGGGGGTAACTATGGCTACACCTTC. Its protein is CATAVGGNYGYTF.

The chain is built from TRBV25-1 and TRBJ1-3; D gene uncertain. This CDR3 contains 12 residues. Germline-derived CDR1 and CDR2 are MGHDK and SYGVNS. V shed 3 bases and J shed 9 bases, with 9 bases lying between them. The CDR3 sequence: CASSESPGTIYF. In nucleotides, the CDR3 is TGTGCCAGCAGTGAGTCCCCAGGCACCATATATTTT.

The rearrangement links TRBV7-2 to TRBJ1-6, with a weak D call TRBD1 (5 bases). CDR3 length: 14 amino acids. V was pared by 1 base and J by 6 bases, with 7 bases between. CDR1 is SGHTA, CDR2 FQGNSA, per germline. The CDR3 loop reads CASSLDRFNSPLHF. In nucleotides, the CDR3 is TGTGCCAGCAGCTTAGACAGGTTTAATTCACCCCTCCACTTT.

J is TRBJ2-2 and V is TRBV29-1; D is possibly TRBD1 (6 bases). This CDR3 spans 13 amino acids. With 5 bases removed from V and 1 base from J, the gap between germline ends came to 8 bases. The germline gives CDR1 SQVTM, CDR2 ANQGSEA. The chain's CDR3 is CSVKTGNTGELFF. The CDR3 DNA sequence: TGCAGCGTTAAGACAGGGAACACCGGGGAGCTGTTTTTT.

This chain uses TRBV6-6 with TRBJ2-7, with 10 positions matching TRBD1. The V and J ends lost 6 bases and 2 bases, in that order; junction bases with no gene match: 4. This CDR3 contains 14 residues. The V gene's germline CDR1 is MNHNY and CDR2 SVGAGI (reference sequence). The CDR3 sequence is CASRTGQGAYEQYF. Here the CDR3 DNA reads TGTGCCAGCAGGACTGGACAGGGGGCCTACGAGCAGTACTTC.

The chain couples TRBV2 to TRBJ2-7; 10 bases align to TRBD2. The germline V gene has CDR1 SNHLY and CDR2 FYNNEI. The CDR3 contains 13 residues. Unmatched junction bases numbered 7, after V lost 3 bases and J lost 11 bases. This CDR3 is CASSDTSGVLKYF. The DNA for the CDR3 is TGTGCCAGCAGTGACACTAGCGGGGTTTTAAAGTACTTC.

The chain recombines TRBV19 with TRBJ2-7; D is possibly TRBD2 (5 bases). The length of the CDR3 is 14 residues. Germline CDR1 and CDR2: LNHDA and SQIVND (reference sequence). The V end lost 2 bases, the J end lost 3 bases, and 11 bases lay between the germline ends. The CDR3 nucleotides read TGTGCCAGTAGTATAAGCCCCGGGGTCTACGAGCAGTACTTC. It encodes CASSISPGVYEQYF.

The chain combines TRBV6-1 with TRBJ1-2, with 10 bases matching TRBD1. CDR3 length: 16 amino acids. Germline V gives CDR1 MNHNS, CDR2 SASEGT. V lost 3 bases to trimming and J lost 7 bases; unmatched junction nucleotides: 11. Here the CDR3 reads CASSDLGTGVLGGYTF. CDR3 DNA: TGTGCCAGCAGTGATTTGGGGACAGGGGTTCTAGGTGGCTACACCTTC.

This clone is a singleton in its sample. CDR3 nucleotides: TGCAGCGTTGAAGGGACAGGGGACAAGGGGGCTGAAGCTTTCTTT. Translated: CSVEGTGDKGAEAFF. The V gene is TRBV29-1, the J gene TRBJ1-1, with 9 bases that match TRBD1. V shed 1 base, J shed 6 bases, and the junction held 9 bases outside the gene matches. CDR3 length equals 15 residues. Germline V gives CDR1 SQVTM, CDR2 ANQGSEA.

The chain couples TRBV19 to TRBJ1-3; 8 nucleotides align to TRBD1. This CDR3 is 14 amino acids long. With V trimmed by 9 bases and J by 3 bases, 7 bases remained unmatched. Looked up from germline, CDR1 is LNHDA and CDR2 is SQIVND (reference sequence). The CDR3 DNA sequence: TGTGCCAGCAGCACTGGACAGGGTGGAAACACCATATATTTT. Its translation: CASSTGQGGNTIYF.

This clone came up once. The chain uses TRBV5-4 and TRBJ2-1; perhaps D is TRBD1 or TRBD2 (7 bases each). V was pared by 4 bases and J by 4 bases, with 18 bases between. Germline CDR1 SGHNT, CDR2 YYREEE (reference sequence). The CDR3 is 16 amino acids. Written as DNA, the CDR3 is TGTGCCAGCAGCCAAGGGGGCGGGGGCGAGTACAATGAGCAGTTCTTC. Its translation is CASSQGGGGEYNEQFF.

As DNA, the CDR3 is TGTGCCAGCAGCCACCGGGACAGGGGTTACGAGCAGTACTTC. As protein: CASSHRDRGYEQYF. The J gene is TRBJ2-7, the V gene TRBV11-2; 10 bases line up with TRBD1. Per the germline V gene, CDR1 is SGHAT and CDR2 is FQNNGV. Losses at the gene ends were 5 bases for V and 4 bases for J; bases not matched to a gene: 5. CDR3 length: 14 residues. The complete variable domain, with remaining parts taken from reference TRBV11-2 and TRBJ2-7, reads EAGVAQSPRYKIIEKRQSVAFWCNPISGHATLYWYQQILGQGPKLLIQFQNNGVVDDSQLPKDRFSAERLKGVDSTLKIQPAKLEDSAVYLCASSHRDRGYEQYFGPGTRLTVT.

The CDR3: CASSPSWGDTEAFF. For the CDR3, the DNA is TGTGCCAGCAGTCCAAGTTGGGGGGACACTGAAGCTTTCTTT. The genes are TRBV6-1 and TRBJ1-1; D may be TRBD1 (5 bases). V lost 5 bases and J 3 bases, leaving 13 bases between the germline ends. The germline gives CDR1 MNHNS, CDR2 SASEGT. The CDR3 totals 14 residues.

This sequence joins TRBV2 and TRBJ1-5, with 8 nucleotides matching TRBD1. This CDR3 contains 13 residues. The germline gives CDR1 SNHLY, CDR2 FYNNEI. Trimming took 7 bases from V and 4 from J; bases not matched to a gene: 3. CDR3 region: CASTYRGNQPQHF. For the CDR3, the DNA is TGTGCCAGCACTTACAGGGGGAATCAGCCCCAGCATTTT.